The 13 T cell receptor beta chains presented below share a single source sample, sequenced in a study of blood T cell repertoires in COVID-19. Here immunoSEQ multiplex PCR was the method, and the copy in TCRdb shows in-frame clones only, minus some. The sample has 250,000 to 300,000 clones, 75% to 90% seen once. Material: peripheral blood. Every receptor here comes from a woman aged 70-85 years with acute or convalescent COVID-19.

This sequence joins TRBV3-1 (or the pseudogene TRBV3-2) and TRBJ1-2; possible D gene TRBD1, 6 bases. This CDR3 spans 16 amino acids. Germline CDR1 LGHDT, CDR2 YNNKEL (reference sequence). V lost 1 base and J 7 bases, leaving 19 bases between the germline ends. The CDR3 reads CASSQVAVGGARGYTF. The CDR3 DNA is TGTGCCAGCAGCCAAGTAGCGGTGGGGGGGGCGCGTGGCTACACCTTC.

This clone has just one count. The chain is built from TRBV5-1 and TRBJ1-6; D is unclear. CDR1 and CDR2 (germline): SGHRS, YFSETQ. The CDR3 covers 14 residues. The V and J ends lost 4 bases and 0 bases respectively, with 5 bases between them. This CDR3 is CASSRSSYNSPLHF. CDR3 in DNA: TGCGCCAGCAGCCGGAGCTCCTATAATTCACCCCTCCACTTT.

The chain uses TRBV6-5 and TRBJ1-2, with D possibly matching TRBD1 (6 bases). Between the trimmed V and J ends, which lost 0 bases and 8 bases, there was a span of 16 bases. The germline V gene encodes CDR1 MNHEY and CDR2 SVGAGI. The CDR3 is 15 amino acids. The CDR3 coding sequence is TGTGCCAGCAGTTACTCGAATCCGGGCAGGGGCGGCTACACCTTC. Translated: CASSYSNPGRGGYTF.

The V call is TRBV7-9, the J call TRBJ2-7; TRBD2 is a possible D gene (6 bases). The CDR3 loop spans 17 amino acids. Germline CDR1 SEHNR, CDR2 FQNEAQ (reference sequence). The V end lost 4 bases, the J end lost 1 base, and 20 bases lay between the germline ends. The CDR3 region has the DNA TGTGCCAGCAGCTCGGGGGTGGAGGTCCGGGGTTCCTACGAGCAGTACTTC. It encodes CASSSGVEVRGSYEQYF. Full variable domain (outside the CDR3, taken from reference TRBV7-9 and TRBJ2-7): DTGVSQNPRHKITKRGQNVTFRCDPISEHNRLYWYRQTLGQGPEFLTYFQNEAQLEKSRLLSDRFSAERPKGSFSTLEIQRTEQGDSAMYLCASSSGVEVRGSYEQYFGPGTRLTVT.

CDR3 residues: CASSTAGRENYEQYF. The CDR3 DNA reads TGTGCCAGCAGTACTGCAGGGAGGGAAAACTACGAGCAGTACTTC. The chain uses TRBV6-5 and TRBJ2-7; 7 nucleotides line up with TRBD2. Trimming cost V 5 bases and J 3 bases; bases outside gene matches: 10. This CDR3 spans 15 amino acids. Looked up from germline, CDR1 is MNHEY and CDR2 is SVGAGI.

The J gene is TRBJ2-2, the V gene TRBV14, with D perhaps TRBD2 (6 bases). Germline V gives CDR1 SGHDN, CDR2 FVKESK. The CDR3 sequence is 13 residues long. Trimming removed 5 bases at V and 5 bases at J, with 9 bases between. The CDR3 here is CASSIGGTGELFF. The DNA of the CDR3 is TGTGCCAGCAGCATCGGGGGAACCGGGGAGCTGTTTTTT. The full variable domain, completed using reference TRBV14 and TRBJ2-2, is EAGVTQFPSHSVIEKGQTVTLRCDPISGHDNLYWYRRVMGKEIKFLLHFVKESKQDESGMPNNRFLAERTGGTYSTLKVQPAELEDSGVYFCASSIGGTGELFFGEGSRLTVL.

J is TRBJ2-1 and V is TRBV3-1 (or the pseudogene TRBV3-2); D is unclear. The CDR3 contains 14 residues. V gave up 3 bases and J gave up 3 bases, with 9 bases separating them. Per the germline V gene, CDR1 is LGHDT and CDR2 is YNNKEL (reference sequence). The CDR3 is CASSQPNSYNEQFF. DNA for the CDR3: TGTGCCAGCAGCCAGCCTAACAGCTACAATGAGCAGTTCTTC.

This rearrangement joins TRBV5-1 to TRBJ2-7; no reliable D call. V lost 5 bases to trimming and J lost 0 bases, with 12 bases between them. The CDR3 covers 14 residues. The germline V gene has CDR1 SGHRS and CDR2 YFSETQ. The CDR3 coding sequence is TGCGCCAGCAGTCCTAATGTAGCCTCCTACGAGCAGTACTTC. It encodes CASSPNVASYEQYF.

The chain couples TRBV5-4 to TRBJ2-4, with D possibly being TRBD1 (6 bases). The CDR3 has 14 residues. Germline assignment: CDR1 SGHNT and CDR2 YYREEE (reference sequence). Trimming removed 9 bases at V and 1 base at J, with 14 bases between. CDR3 sequence (DNA): TGTGCCACCACGACAGGCGCGGCCAAAAACATTCAGTACTTC. It yields the protein CATTTGAAKNIQYF.

The chain carries TRBV2 and TRBJ1-3; D possibly corresponds to TRBD1 (6 bases). The V end was cut by 6 bases, the J end by 0 bases, with 12 bases between. There are 15 residues in the CDR3. Germline values: CDR1 SNHLY, CDR2 FYNNEI. The chain's CDR3 is CASSSNRVSGNTIYF. The CDR3 bases are TGTGCCAGCAGCTCCAACAGGGTCTCTGGAAACACCATATATTTT.

The CDR3 reads CASSLALRTATTDTQYF. CDR3 sequence (DNA): TGTGCCAGCAGTTTAGCACTTCGGACAGCTACTACAGATACGCAGTATTTT. V and J are TRBV27 and TRBJ2-3, with D possibly being TRBD1 (6 bases). V lost 2 bases and J 3 bases, leaving 18 bases between the germline ends. The germline CDR1 and CDR2 sequences are MNHEY and SMNVEV (reference sequence). This CDR3 spans 17 amino acids.

The V call is TRBV5-4, the J call TRBJ1-2, with a possible D match to TRBD1 (5 bases). The CDR3 is 16 residues long. V lost 4 bases and J 1 base, leaving 17 bases between the germline ends. Germline V gives CDR1 SGHNT, CDR2 YYREEE (reference sequence). The chain's CDR3 is CASSPQGLSFNYGYTF. The CDR3 nucleotides are TGTGCCAGCAGCCCCCAGGGCCTGAGCTTTAACTATGGCTACACCTTC.

The chain is built from TRBV4-1 and TRBJ1-1; D may be TRBD1 (6 bases). Trimming removed 0 bases at V and 4 bases at J, with 12 bases between. The length of the CDR3 is 15 residues. CDR1 is MGHRA, CDR2 YSYEKL, per germline. The CDR3 spells CASSQETGLGTEAFF. CDR3 coding DNA: TGCGCCAGCAGCCAAGAAACAGGGTTGGGCACTGAAGCTTTCTTT.